Below, one T cell receptor (beta chain) is given with its context. Its antigen is unidentified. J lost 6 bases, V lost 4 bases, and 2 bases had no gene match. This CDR3 comprises 14 residues. The germline V gene encodes CDR1 MRHNA and CDR2 SNTAGT. PCR was performed using 60 Vbeta and 13 Jbeta primers. TCRdb's copy holds only in-frame clones and misses some; the assay was immunoSEQ multiplex PCR. The profile covers some 120,000 clones, with 60% to 80% appearing a single time and over 2.5% taken by the ten largest. This entry is derived from a study of cytomegalovirus exposure and HLA in healthy donors. Overall study findings and caveats: Donors were assumed by presence/absence analyses to have roughly uniform sequencing depth.

This rearrangement joins TRBV6-4 to TRBJ2-1; TRBD2 matches 11 bases. The material sequenced was PBMCs. The receptor was derived from a woman in her 50s in good health and CMV-seronegative. The CDR3 DNA follows: TGTGCCAGCAGTGCCCTAGCGGGAGGCAATGAGCAGTTCTTC. Protein product: CASSALAGGNEQFF.